The sample holds one count of the clone carrying this TCR beta chain. Trimming cost V 6 bases and J 1 base, with 13 bases left between them. This CDR3 has 14 amino acids. Germline lookup yields CDR1 SGHNT and CDR2 YYREEE (reference sequence). This record belongs to a study of blood T cell repertoires in COVID-19. Here immunoSEQ multiplex PCR was the method, and the copy in TCRdb shows in-frame clones only, minus some. The table lists under 500,000 clones, 70% to 90% of them singletons, with over 1.5% in the top ten. This sequence originates from a woman under 30 with acute COVID-19. Input material: PBMCs or T cells enriched from blood (not recorded which). The chain combines TRBV5-4 with TRBJ1-1; D is possibly TRBD1 (6 bases). Here the CDR3 DNA reads TGTGCCAGCACCATACAGGGCGGGAACACTGAAGCTTTCTTT. It translates to CASTIQGGNTEAFF. Combining the CDR3 with reference TRBV5-4 and TRBJ1-1 gives the whole variable domain ETGVTQSPTHLIKTRGQQVTLRCSSQSGHNTVSWYQQALGQGPQFIFQYYREEENGRGNFPPRFSGLQFPNYSSELNVNALELDDSALYLCASTIQGGNTEAFFGQGTRLTVV.